This T cell receptor beta chain was identified in a study of metastatic and nonmetastatic thyroid tumors. Study summary: Comparison of repertoires was carried out across blood and tumor or nodule tissue from malignant and benign thyroid patients.

Concerning this clone itself: No antigen is known for it. This may stem from a read error, because a much larger clone lies one nucleotide away.

General observations from the study: Compared with benign nodules, malignant thyroid tumors were reported to have significantly higher TCR beta diversity in both blood and tumor.

The CDR3 is 18 amino acids. The V end was cut by 0 bases, the J end by 2 bases, with 22 bases between. Germline assignment: CDR1 DFQATT and CDR2 SNEGSKA (reference sequence). Treatment of any kind had been given to no patient before thyroid surgery. Authors' data handling: In papillary thyroid cancer, a distant-metastasis classifier was built using CDR3 differences across clinicopathological groups. TCRdb re-called the PCR reads through MiXCR. TCRdb, not the authors, supplied the V and J calls. The table lists some 64,000 clones, more than 3.5% of them singletons. This TCR was sampled from a female donor with papillary thyroid cancer or a benign thyroid nodule (not recorded which). Some clones in this sample may be carry-over from other donors' samples. Sequencing was performed on blood. V gene TRBV20-1 combines with J gene TRBJ1-2; possible D gene TRBD1, 6 bases. The DNA of the CDR3 is TGCAGTGCTAGAGATAGGGGGGACGGGGGCGAGCGCAACTATGGCTACACCTTC. Its protein product is CSARDRGDGGERNYGYTF.